This TCR beta chain stems from a study of blood T cell repertoires in COVID-19. Background on the study: Sources were T cells, B-cell-depleted T cells, or PBMCs; the material itself was cDNA or gDNA.

CDR3 length: 13 amino acids. Trimming removed 3 bases from V and 4 bases from J, with 9 bases in between. Per the germline V gene, CDR1 is LNHDA and CDR2 is SQIVND (reference sequence). Original processing methods: Amplified reference gene primers provided the basis for estimating nucleated cell counts. Measured with immunoSEQ multiplex PCR; TCRdb has only the in-frame clones, and not every one. Clonal size and the V and J genes are those of that table, whereas D and trimming came from the DNA. The sample has more than 150,000 clones, roughly 85% seen once. The sample comprised peripheral blood. The sequence was collected from a man in his 60s with acute or convalescent COVID-19. V and J are TRBV19 and TRBJ2-5; a weak D match, TRBD2 (6 bases). CDR3 residues: CASSIRGSETQYF. The CDR3 DNA reads as TGTGCCAGTAGTATTCGGGGGTCAGAGACCCAGTACTTC.